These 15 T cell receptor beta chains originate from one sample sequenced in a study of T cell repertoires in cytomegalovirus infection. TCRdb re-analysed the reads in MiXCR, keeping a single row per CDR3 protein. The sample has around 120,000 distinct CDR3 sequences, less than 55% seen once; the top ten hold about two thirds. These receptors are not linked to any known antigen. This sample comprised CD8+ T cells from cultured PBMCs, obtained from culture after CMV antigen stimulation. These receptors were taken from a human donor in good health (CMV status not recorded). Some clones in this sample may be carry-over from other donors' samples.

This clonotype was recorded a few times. The CDR3 DNA is TGTGCCAGCAGCTTATCAGGGAATAGCAATCAGCCCCAGCATTTT. It specifies CASSLSGNSNQPQHF. J is TRBJ1-5 and V is TRBV7-8; D may be TRBD1 (5 bases). The CDR3 runs to 15 residues. CDR1 is SGHVS and CDR2 is FQNEAQ in the germline V gene. V lost 2 bases to trimming and J lost 0 bases, with 8 bases between them.

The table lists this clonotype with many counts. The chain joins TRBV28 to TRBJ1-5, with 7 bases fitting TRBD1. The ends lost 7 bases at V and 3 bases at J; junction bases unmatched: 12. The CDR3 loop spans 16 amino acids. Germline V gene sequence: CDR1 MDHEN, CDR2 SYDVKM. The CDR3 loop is CASTLAGTESNQPQHF. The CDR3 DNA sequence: TGTGCCAGCACTCTGGCTGGGACAGAATCCAATCAGCCCCAGCATTTT. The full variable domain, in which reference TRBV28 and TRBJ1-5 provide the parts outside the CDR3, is DVKVTQSSRYLVKRTGEKVFLECVQDMDHENMFWYRQDPGLGLRLIYFSYDVKMKEKGDIPEGYSVSREKKERFSLILESASTNQTSMYLCASTLAGTESNQPQHFGDGTRLSIL.

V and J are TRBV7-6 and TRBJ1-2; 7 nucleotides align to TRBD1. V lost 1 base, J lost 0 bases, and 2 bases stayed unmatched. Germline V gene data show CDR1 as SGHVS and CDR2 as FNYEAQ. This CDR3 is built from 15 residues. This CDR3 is CASSLGQGTNYGYTF. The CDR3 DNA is TGTGCCAGCAGCTTAGGACAGGGAACTAACTATGGCTACACCTTC. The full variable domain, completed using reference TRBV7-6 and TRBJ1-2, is GAGVSQSPRYKVTKRGQDVALRCDPISGHVSLYWYRQALGQGPEFLTYFNYEAQQDKSGLPNDRFSAERPEGSISTLTIQRTEQRDSAMYRCASSLGQGTNYGYTFGSGTRLTVV.

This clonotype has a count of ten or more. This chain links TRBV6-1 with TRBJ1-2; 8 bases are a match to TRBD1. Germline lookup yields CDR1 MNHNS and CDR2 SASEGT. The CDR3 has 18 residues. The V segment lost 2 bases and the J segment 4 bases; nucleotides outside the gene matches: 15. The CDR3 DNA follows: TGTGCCAGCAGTGAAAGAACTTTCCAGGGGGCAAACGGCTATGGCTACACCTTC. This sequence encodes CASSERTFQGANGYGYTF.

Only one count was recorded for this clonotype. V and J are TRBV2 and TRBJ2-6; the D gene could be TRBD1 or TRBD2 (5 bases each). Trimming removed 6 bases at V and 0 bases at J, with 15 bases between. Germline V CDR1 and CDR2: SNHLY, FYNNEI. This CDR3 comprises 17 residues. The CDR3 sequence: CASSLGEPSSGANVLTF. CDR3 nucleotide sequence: TGTGCCAGCAGCCTGGGGGAGCCGAGCTCTGGGGCCAACGTCCTGACTTTC.

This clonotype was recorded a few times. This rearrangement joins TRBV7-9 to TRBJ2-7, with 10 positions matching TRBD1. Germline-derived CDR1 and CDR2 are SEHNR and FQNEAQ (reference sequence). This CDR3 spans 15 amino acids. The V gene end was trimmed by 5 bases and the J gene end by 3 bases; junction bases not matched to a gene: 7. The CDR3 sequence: CASSVSGQGYYEQYF. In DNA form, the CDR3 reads TGTGCCAGCAGCGTTTCGGGACAGGGGTACTACGAGCAGTACTTC.

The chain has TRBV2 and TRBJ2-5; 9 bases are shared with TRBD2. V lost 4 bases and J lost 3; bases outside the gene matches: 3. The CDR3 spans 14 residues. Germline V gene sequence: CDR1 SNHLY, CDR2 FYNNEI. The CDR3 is CASSGWTSEETQYF. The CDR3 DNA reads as TGTGCCAGCAGTGGGTGGACTAGCGAAGAGACCCAGTACTTC.

CDR3: CAISESGGANYGYTF. In DNA form, the CDR3 reads TGTGCCATCAGTGAGTCGGGAGGTGCTAACTATGGCTACACCTTC. The chain employs TRBV10-3 and TRBJ1-2; no firm D call. The CDR3 extends over 15 amino acids. V lost 0 bases to trimming and J lost 0 bases, with 8 bases between them. The germline V gene has CDR1 ENHRY and CDR2 SYGVKD.

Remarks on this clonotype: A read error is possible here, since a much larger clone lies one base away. DNA of the CDR3: TGTGCCATCAGGCCGACAAGGGAGTCGGCTGGCTACACCTTC. It specifies CAIRPTRESAGYTF. This chain connects TRBV10-3 to TRBJ1-2, with D unresolved. The CDR3 is 14 amino acids. Germline V CDR1 and CDR2: ENHRY, SYGVKD. V was clipped by 6 bases and J by 7 bases, with 18 bases between them.

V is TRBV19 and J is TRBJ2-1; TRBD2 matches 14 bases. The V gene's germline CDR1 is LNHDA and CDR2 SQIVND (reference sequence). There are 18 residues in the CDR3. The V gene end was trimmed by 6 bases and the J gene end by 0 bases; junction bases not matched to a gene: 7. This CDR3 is CASSPTSGGAPSYNEQFF. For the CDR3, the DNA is TGTGCCAGTAGCCCGACTAGCGGGGGGGCTCCCTCCTACAATGAGCAGTTCTTC.

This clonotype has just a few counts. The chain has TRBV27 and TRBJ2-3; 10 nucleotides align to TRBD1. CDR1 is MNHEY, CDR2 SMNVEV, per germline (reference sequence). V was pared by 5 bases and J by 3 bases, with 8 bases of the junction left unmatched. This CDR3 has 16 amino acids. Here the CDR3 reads CASSIGQGGITDTQYF. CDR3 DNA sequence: TGTGCCAGCAGTATCGGACAGGGGGGAATTACAGATACGCAGTATTTT.

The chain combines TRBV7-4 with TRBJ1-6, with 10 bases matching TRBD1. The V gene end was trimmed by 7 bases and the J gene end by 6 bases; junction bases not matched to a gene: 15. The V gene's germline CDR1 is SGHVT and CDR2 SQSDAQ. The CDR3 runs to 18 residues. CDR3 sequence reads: CASNFSPGQGTSNSPLHF. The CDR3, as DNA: TGTGCCAGCAACTTTTCCCCGGGACAGGGGACGAGTAATTCACCCCTCCACTTT.

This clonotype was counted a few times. CDR3 protein: CASSSRVEETQYF. CDR3 sequence (DNA): TGTGCCAGCAGCTCCAGGGTAGAGGAGACCCAGTACTTC. V and J are TRBV5-4 and TRBJ2-5; the D gene is possibly TRBD1 (5 bases). Germline CDR1 SGHNT, CDR2 YYREEE (reference sequence). CDR3 length equals 13 residues. The ends were cut back, 3 bases at V and 5 bases at J, with 11 bases in the middle. Full variable domain (rest looked up from reference TRBV5-4 and TRBJ2-5): ETGVTQSPTHLIKTRGQQVTLRCSSQSGHNTVSWYQQALGQGPQFIFQYYREEENGRGNFPPRFSGLQFPNYSSELNVNALELDDSALYLCASSSRVEETQYFGPGTRLLVL.

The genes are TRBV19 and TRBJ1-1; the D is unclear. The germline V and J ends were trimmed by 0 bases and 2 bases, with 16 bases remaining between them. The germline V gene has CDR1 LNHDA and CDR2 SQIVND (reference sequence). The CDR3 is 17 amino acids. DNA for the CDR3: TGTGCCAGTAGTATAGACCTGCGGGGTATCAAAAACACTGAAGCTTTCTTT. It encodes CASSIDLRGIKNTEAFF.

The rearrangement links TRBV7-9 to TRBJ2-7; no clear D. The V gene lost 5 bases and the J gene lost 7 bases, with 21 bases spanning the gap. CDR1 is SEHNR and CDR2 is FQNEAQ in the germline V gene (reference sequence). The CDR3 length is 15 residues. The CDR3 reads CASSPANGTFKEQYF. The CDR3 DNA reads TGTGCCAGCAGCCCCGCCAACGGAACCTTTAAGGAGCAGTACTTC.